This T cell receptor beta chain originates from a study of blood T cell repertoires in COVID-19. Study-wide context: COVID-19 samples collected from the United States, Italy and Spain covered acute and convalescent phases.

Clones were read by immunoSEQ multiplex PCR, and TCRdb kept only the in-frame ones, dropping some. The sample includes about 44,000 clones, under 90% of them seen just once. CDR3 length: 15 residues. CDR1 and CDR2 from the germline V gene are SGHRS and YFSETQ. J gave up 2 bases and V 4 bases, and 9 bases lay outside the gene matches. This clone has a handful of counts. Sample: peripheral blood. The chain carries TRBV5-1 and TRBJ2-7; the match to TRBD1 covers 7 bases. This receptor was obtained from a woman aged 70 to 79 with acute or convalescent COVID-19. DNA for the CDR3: TGCGCCAGCAGCGGGGCTTCGGGACAGACCTACGAGCAGTACTTC. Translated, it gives CASSGASGQTYEQYF. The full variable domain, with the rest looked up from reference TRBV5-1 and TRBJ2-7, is KAGVTQTPRYLIKTRGQQVTLSCSPISGHRSVSWYQQTPGQGLQFLFEYFSETQRNKGNFPGRFSGRQFSNSRSEMNVSTLELGDSALYLCASSGASGQTYEQYFGPGTRLTVT.